Below, 5 T cell receptor beta chains from the same sample are listed, as sequenced in a study of blood T cell repertoires in COVID-19. Clones were sequenced by immunoSEQ multiplex PCR, and TCRdb holds only the in-frame ones, with some missing. Of 200,000 to 250,000 clones listed, just under 90% are singletons. Sequencing was done on a sample of PBMCs or T cells enriched from blood (not recorded which). The receptors derive from a young man who had recovered from COVID-19.

The chain has TRBV18 and TRBJ1-2, with D unclear. From germline, CDR1 is KGHSH and CDR2 LQKENI. This CDR3 is built from 14 residues. Trimming cost V 4 bases and J 3 bases, with 12 bases left between them. The CDR3 protein is CASSLDPGDYGYTF. CDR3 DNA sequence: TGTGCCAGCTCACTAGACCCCGGAGACTATGGCTACACCTTC.

J is TRBJ2-7 and V is TRBV2, with D possibly being TRBD1 (5 bases). This CDR3 is built from 14 residues. Trimming pared 6 bases from V and 2 bases from J, leaving 14 bases between. CDR1 is SNHLY, CDR2 FYNNEI, per germline. CDR3 coding DNA: TGTGCCAGCAGCCTAGGCTGGGGCCCCTACGAGCAGTACTTC. It yields the protein CASSLGWGPYEQYF.

The rearrangement uses TRBV7-2 and TRBJ2-1, with a weak D call TRBD1 (5 bases). This CDR3 is built from 14 residues. The germline V gene has CDR1 SGHTA and CDR2 FQGNSA. The V gene lost 1 base and the J gene lost 2 bases, with 6 bases spanning the gap. This CDR3 is CASSLVQAYNEQFF. The CDR3 DNA is TGTGCCAGCAGCTTAGTACAGGCCTACAATGAGCAGTTCTTC.

The rearrangement joins TRBV6-5 to TRBJ2-3; 9 positions agree with TRBD1. J lost 3 bases, V lost 5 bases, and 3 bases had no gene match. The CDR3 totals 14 residues. Germline CDR1 and CDR2: MNHEY and SVGAGI. The CDR3 bases are TGTGCCAGCAGTCGCGGACAGGGGACAGATACGCAGTATTTT. Translating gives CASSRGQGTDTQYF.

The chain employs TRBV6-2 or TRBV6-3 and TRBJ2-7; D unresolved. V was clipped by 2 bases and J by 2 bases, with 7 bases between them. Per the germline V gene, CDR1 is MNHEY and CDR2 is SVGEGT. The length of the CDR3 is 13 residues. The CDR3 is CASSYPQTYEQYF. The DNA for the CDR3 is TGTGCCAGCAGTTACCCACAGACCTACGAGCAGTACTTC.